This T cell receptor beta chain was obtained from a study of control samples from healthy donors and cancer patients. Assay: immunoSEQ multiplex PCR; the TCRdb copy retains only in-frame clones and omits some. The top ten clones hold roughly 17% of a sample with 40,000 to 50,000 clones, 65% to 80% of them seen once. CDR1 SGHDT and CDR2 YYEEEE come from the germline V gene. The CDR3 contains 14 residues. Trimming shortened V by 4 bases and J by 10 bases, and 15 bases separated the two germline ends. The sequence was obtained from a male donor with melanoma. The chain links TRBV5-6 to TRBJ1-6; D may be TRBD1 (6 bases). Sequencing was done on a sample of formalin-fixed, paraffin-embedded tissue. In DNA, the CDR3 is TGTGCCAGCAGCCACAGGGAAAAGAGCTCACCCCTCCACTTT. This codes for CASSHREKSSPLHF.